This TCR beta chain was retrieved from a study of CD8 T cells in ankylosing spondylitis. Remarks on this clonotype: The antigen remains undetermined.

General study points: Researchers report that disease-linked clones proved CD8+ and relatively rare in peripheral blood. Before this, some motif variants had been reported in reactive arthritis synovial fluid and blood. A TCR beta motif of roughly eight highly homologous variants appeared characteristic of ankylosing spondylitis blood. Disease-linked clones were reportedly significantly enriched in matched ankylosing spondylitis synovial fluid.

CDR3 size: 12 residues. The V gene's germline CDR1 is SGHRS and CDR2 YFSETQ. Deletions cut 4 bases from V and 6 bases from J, with 8 bases between. TCRdb processed the 5' RACE reads anew with MiXCR; each CDR3 protein has one entry. The sample yields about 340,000 distinct CDR3 sequences, roughly 15% seen once. Sequenced input: blood, either unsorted or a sorted T cell fraction (not recorded which). The chain joins TRBV5-1 to TRBJ1-5; the D gene is possibly TRBD1 (5 bases). The TCR sequence derives from a male donor with ankylosing spondylitis or in good health (not recorded which). The CDR3, as DNA: TGCGCCAGCAGCGACGGGGGTCAGCCCCAGCATTTT. Translation: CASSDGGQPQHF.